The T cell receptor beta chain under discussion was sequenced for a study of control samples from healthy donors and cancer patients. Here immunoSEQ multiplex PCR was the method, and the copy in TCRdb shows in-frame clones only, minus some. The repertoire holds about 68,000 clones, 83% seen once, with less than 20% in the top ten. This CDR3 contains 13 residues. Germline V gives CDR1 MNHEY, CDR2 SVGAGI. V lost 7 bases and J lost 4; bases outside the gene matches: 4. The TCR originated in a man in his 60s in good health. The chain is built from TRBV6-5 and TRBJ1-1; 9 bases are shared with TRBD1. Specimen: blood. CDR3 bases: TGTGCCAGCAAGGACAGGGGAGGCACTGAAGCTTTCTTT. Residues: CASKDRGGTEAFF.